These 5 T cell receptor beta chains originate from one sample sequenced in a study of Graves' ophthalmopathy and Graves' hyperthyroidism. Researchers took RNA transcripts and amplified TCR beta CDR3 regions from them. Scientists carried out first-round RT-PCR using HTBI primers and then a second-round multiplex PCR. Each CDR3 protein is one row after TCRdb ran MiXCR on the multiplex PCR reads. The repertoire holds about 620,000 distinct CDR3 sequences, with around a fifth as singletons. Sequenced input: peripheral blood. These receptors all come from a young woman with stable Graves' hyperthyroidism. Some clones in this sample may be carry-over from other donors' samples.

This clonotype showed up many times. The chain couples TRBV19 to TRBJ1-1; no reliable D call. The V gene lost 7 bases and the J gene lost 1 base, with 13 bases spanning the gap. Germline assignment: CDR1 LNHDA and CDR2 SQIVND (reference sequence). The CDR3 has 14 residues. CDR3 nucleotides: TGTGCCAGTAATTTTGACGGATCGAACACTGAAGCTTTCTTT. Translation: CASNFDGSNTEAFF.

This clonotype was recorded many times. The chain has TRBV18 and TRBJ1-1, with 7 bases identical to TRBD1. The length of the CDR3 is 15 residues. V was pared by 2 bases and J by 1 base, with 4 bases of the junction left unmatched. The germline V gene has CDR1 KGHSH and CDR2 LQKENI. CDR3 sequence: CASSPNRGTNTEAFF. The CDR3 DNA follows: TGTGCCAGCTCACCAAACAGGGGTACGAACACTGAAGCTTTCTTT.

The chain carries TRBV6-2 or TRBV6-3 and TRBJ1-1; 10 nucleotides agree with TRBD1. This CDR3 contains 16 residues. V lost 5 bases to trimming and J lost 4 bases; unmatched junction nucleotides: 10. Germline V CDR1 and CDR2: MNHEY, SVGEGT. The CDR3 is CASSKTGGAVTTEAFF. The CDR3 coding sequence is TGTGCCAGCAGTAAGACAGGGGGCGCGGTTACCACTGAAGCTTTCTTT.

Ten or more counts support this clonotype. The V call is TRBV12-3 or TRBV12-4, the J call TRBJ1-2; D is uncertain. The CDR3 has 14 residues. The germline V and J ends were trimmed by 5 bases and 6 bases, with 16 bases remaining between them. The CDR3 DNA follows: TGTGCCAGCAGTCCCAAGGAGCTCCTGGATGGCTACACCTTC. Protein product: CASSPKELLDGYTF.

This clonotype was recorded many times. Mismatch with germline at one junction end may stem from a read error. The chain's CDR3 is CASTDPSAAGMGGNTYEQYF. The CDR3 DNA is TGTGCCAGCACCGACCCCTCCGCGGCAGGTATGGGGGGAAACACCTACGAACAGTACTTC. The rearrangement links TRBV6-5 to TRBJ2-7; D may be TRBD2 (6 bases). The germline gives CDR1 MNHEY, CDR2 SVGAGI. This CDR3 region has 20 residues.